This T cell receptor beta chain is drawn from a study of blood T cell repertoires in COVID-19. Sequencing used immunoSEQ multiplex PCR; TCRdb keeps in-frame clones, though not all of them. The profile shows about 120,000 clones, approximately 81% of them singletons. This clone was seen a handful of times. The same CDR3 is also encoded by other DNA sequences in this sample. V shed 6 bases and J 0 bases; nucleotides not matched to a gene: 1. There are 13 residues in the CDR3. Germline V gene sequence: CDR1 MNHEY, CDR2 SVGAGI. The clonotype originates from a woman aged 80 or over with acute or convalescent COVID-19. The chain joins TRBV6-5 to TRBJ2-7; TRBD2 agrees at 8 bases. Sequencing was performed on peripheral blood. CDR3 sequence reads: CASRGLDSYEQYF. In DNA form, the CDR3 reads TGTGCCAGCAGGGGACTAGACTCCTACGAGCAGTACTTC.